The rows below give T cell receptor beta chains drawn from one sample of a study of shared clonotypes between healthy human individuals. Repertoires were generated with immunoSEQ multiplex PCR, while TCRdb's copy carries only in-frame clones and drops some. This table holds 500,000 to 550,000 clones, approximately 95% found once. The sequenced sample consisted of naive CD4+ T cells sorted from blood. These receptors all stem from a woman between 25 and 40 years old in good health. The CDR3 runs from the conserved cysteine through the conserved F or W. D genes are given only for firm matches. Clone size is stated in some rows and not others, as once, few, many or a class when expanded.

>TRBD1|-|TRBV15|TRBJ1-1
TGTGCCACCAGCAGACCCGGGACAGGGGGCTTAGAAGCTTTCTTT
CATSRPGTGGLEAFF
>-|-|TRBV28|TRBJ2-5
TGTGCCAGCAGTTTGGGCGGTAGGCCCCTCGGTGTGACCCAGTACTTC
CASSLGGRPLGVTQYF
>-|-|TRBV6-5|TRBJ2-7
TGTGCCAGCAGTTATGGGACCCCGTCCTTATACGAGCAGTACTTC
CASSYGTPSLYEQYF
>TRBD2|-|TRBV18|TRBJ2-5
TGTGCCAGCTCACCGCTCGGGACTAGCGGGGTGGGAAGGACCCAGTACTTC
CASSPLGTSGVGRTQYF
>-|once|TRBV28|TRBJ2-3
TGTGCCAGCAGTCCACCAGATAGCACAGATACGCAGTATTTT
CASSPPDSTDTQYF
>TRBD1|-|TRBV18|TRBJ1-5
TGTGCCAGCTCACCAACTGGACAGGGCCGCAATCAGCCCCAGCATTTT
CASSPTGQGRNQPQHF
>-|-|TRBV5-5|TRBJ2-7
TGTGCCAGCAGCCCCCTGGCGGGGTGGTACGAGCAGTACTTC
CASSPLAGWYEQYF
>-|once|TRBV27|TRBJ1-5
TGTGCCAGCAAAGGGGAGTATAGCAATCAGCCCCAGCATTTT
CASKGEYSNQPQHF
>TRBD1|-|TRBV6-1|TRBJ2-2
TGTGCCAGCAGATCCGGGACAGCGAACACCGGGGAGCTGTTTTTT
CASRSGTANTGELFF
>TRBD1|-|TRBV5-1|TRBJ2-7
TGCGCCAGCAGCTTGGCCGTCAGGGGGCTGGACGAGCAGTACTTC
CASSLAVRGLDEQYF
>-|-|TRBV28|TRBJ1-5
TGTGCCAGCAGTTTGGGGGCTTCGGGTCAGCCCCAGCATTTT
CASSLGASGQPQHF
>-|-|TRBV28|TRBJ2-7
TGTGCCAGCAGTTTGGCAGGACTCTACGAGCAGTACTTC
CASSLAGLYEQYF
>-|-|TRBV14|TRBJ2-6
TGTGCCAGCAGCCAAGGCCCCTCAGGCCGCTCTGGGGCCAACGTCCTGACTTTC
CASSQGPSGRSGANVLTF
>TRBD2|-|TRBV4-1|TRBJ2-1
TGCGCCAGCAGTAGACCCAGGACTAGCGAACTCGGTGAGCAGTTCTTC
CASSRPRTSELGEQFF
>-|-|TRBV30|TRBJ2-5
TGTGCCTGGAGTGTAGTTGAAGGAGAGACCCAGTACTTC
CAWSVVEGETQYF
>-|-|TRBV5-5|TRBJ2-7
TGTGCCAGCAGCTTGGCCGGGCCCCAGGGTAGCGAGCAGTACTTC
CASSLAGPQGSEQYF
>-|-|TRBV5-1|TRBJ1-2
TGCGCCAGCAGCTTGGAGTGGACAGTCTATGGCTACACCTTC
CASSLEWTVYGYTF